This entry is about one T cell receptor beta chain. Its antigen is unidentified. The PCR was carried out with 60 Vbeta primers and 13 Jbeta primers. The assay was immunoSEQ multiplex PCR, and TCRdb's table has in-frame clones only and misses some. In the table there are about 100,000 clones, roughly three fifths of which are singletons. These data belong to a study of cytomegalovirus exposure and HLA in healthy donors. Study observations and caveats: Beyond CMV serostatus, there was no information to go on about immune exposure. A later analysis found most CMV-associated TCR beta chains apparently HLA-restricted. One variant, a missense change in DCLRE1C, was linked in a later analysis to TCR beta V- and J-gene trimming. The listing of fewer than 200 TCR beta chains classed them as cytomegalovirus-associated.

The CDR3 loop spans 15 amino acids. CDR1 and CDR2 from the germline V gene are SGHRS and YFSETQ. Between the trimmed V and J ends, which lost 4 bases and 1 base, there was a span of 9 bases. This clonotype was obtained from a man aged 30 to 45 in good health and CMV-seropositive. Material: PBMCs. This sequence joins TRBV5-1 and TRBJ2-6; D may be TRBD1 (5 bases). This CDR3 reads CASSPAGSGANVLTF. The DNA for the CDR3 is TGCGCCAGCAGCCCAGCAGGGTCTGGGGCCAACGTCCTGACTTTC.